The 2 T cell receptor beta chains presented below share a single source sample, sequenced in a study of spatial heterogeneity in lung cancer. Time point given: blood at routine non-recurrence follow-up after resection. No cells were sorted before sequencing. The whole RNA sequenced was extracted from tumor, nontumor lung or frozen PBMC. TCRdb used MiXCR to reprocess the 5' RACE reads, holding one entry per CDR3 protein. This table has more than 95,000 distinct CDR3 sequences, 9.5% to 15% appearing once. The sample was PBMCs, taken at follow-up. These receptors were collected from a male donor with early-stage non-small cell lung cancer.

The chain is built from TRBV9 and TRBJ2-4; 9 bases fit TRBD1. CDR3 length: 14 residues. CDR1 is SGDLS, CDR2 YYNGEE, per germline. The J segment lost 8 bases and the V segment lost 0 bases, leaving 3 bases of the junction unmatched. The CDR3 DNA reads as TGTGCCAGCAGCGTAGATAGGACAGGGGACATTCAGTACTTC. As protein: CASSVDRTGDIQYF.

This chain uses TRBV27 with TRBJ2-3; the D gene is possibly TRBD2 (5 bases). The germline V gene encodes CDR1 MNHEY and CDR2 SMNVEV (reference sequence). The V end lost 2 bases, the J end lost 2 bases, and 20 bases lay between the germline ends. There are 18 residues in the CDR3. CDR3: CASSLGLRSATHTDTQYF. The CDR3 DNA follows: TGTGCCAGCAGTTTAGGACTTCGTAGCGCCACACACACAGATACGCAGTATTTT.